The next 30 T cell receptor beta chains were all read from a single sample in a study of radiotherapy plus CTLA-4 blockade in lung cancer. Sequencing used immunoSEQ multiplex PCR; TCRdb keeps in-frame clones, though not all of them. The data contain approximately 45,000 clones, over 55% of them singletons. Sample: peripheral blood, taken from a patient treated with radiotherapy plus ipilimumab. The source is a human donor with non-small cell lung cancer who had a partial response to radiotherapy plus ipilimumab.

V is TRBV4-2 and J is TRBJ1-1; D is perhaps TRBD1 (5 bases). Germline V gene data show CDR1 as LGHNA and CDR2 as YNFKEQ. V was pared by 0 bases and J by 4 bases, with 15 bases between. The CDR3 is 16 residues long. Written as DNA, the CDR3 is TGTGCCAGCAGCCAAGACCCGCTTTCGGGGGGCACTGAAGCTTTCTTT. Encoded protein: CASSQDPLSGGTEAFF.

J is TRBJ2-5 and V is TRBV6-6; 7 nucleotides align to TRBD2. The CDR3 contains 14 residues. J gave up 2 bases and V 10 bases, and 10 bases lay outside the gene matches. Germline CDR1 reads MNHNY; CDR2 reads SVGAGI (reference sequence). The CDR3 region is CATGGTGGQETQYF. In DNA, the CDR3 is TGTGCCACCGGGGGGACGGGGGGACAAGAGACCCAGTACTTC.

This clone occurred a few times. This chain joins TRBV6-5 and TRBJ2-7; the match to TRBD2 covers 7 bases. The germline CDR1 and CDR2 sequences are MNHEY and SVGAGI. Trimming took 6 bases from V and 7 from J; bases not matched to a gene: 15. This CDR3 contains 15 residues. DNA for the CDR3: TGTGCCAGCAGAGATAAAGCGGGGATCGCAGGGGAGCAGTACTTC. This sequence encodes CASRDKAGIAGEQYF.

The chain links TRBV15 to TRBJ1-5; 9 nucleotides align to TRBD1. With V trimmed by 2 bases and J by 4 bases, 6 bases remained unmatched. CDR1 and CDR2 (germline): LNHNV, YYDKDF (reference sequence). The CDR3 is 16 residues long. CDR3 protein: CATSRLQGQGNQPQHF. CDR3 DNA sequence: TGTGCCACCAGCAGACTTCAGGGACAGGGTAATCAGCCCCAGCATTTT.

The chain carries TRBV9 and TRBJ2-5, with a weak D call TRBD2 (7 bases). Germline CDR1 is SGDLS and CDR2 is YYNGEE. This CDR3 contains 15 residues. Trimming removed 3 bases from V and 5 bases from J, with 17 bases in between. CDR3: CASSEGGAGGETQYF. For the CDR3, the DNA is TGTGCCAGCAGCGAGGGGGGGGCCGGAGGGGAGACCCAGTACTTC.

CDR3 residues: CAVSHEQYF. The CDR3 nucleotides are TGTGCCGTAAGCCACGAGCAGTACTTC. The chain links TRBV19 to TRBJ2-5; D unclear. The tail of the sequence fits TRBJ2-7 better, so the J call may be wrong. The germline CDR1 and CDR2 sequences are LNHDA and SQIVND (reference sequence). The CDR3 consists of 9 residues.

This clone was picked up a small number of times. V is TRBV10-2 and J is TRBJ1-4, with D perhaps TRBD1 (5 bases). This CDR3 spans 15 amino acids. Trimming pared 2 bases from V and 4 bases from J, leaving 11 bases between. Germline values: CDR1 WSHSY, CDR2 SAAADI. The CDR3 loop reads CASSESGGLNEKLFF. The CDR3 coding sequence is TGCGCCAGCAGTGAGAGTGGGGGACTTAATGAAAAACTGTTTTTT.

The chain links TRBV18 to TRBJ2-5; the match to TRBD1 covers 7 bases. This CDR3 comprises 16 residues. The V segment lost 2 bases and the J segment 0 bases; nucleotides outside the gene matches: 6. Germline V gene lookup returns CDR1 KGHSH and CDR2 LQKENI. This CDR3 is CASSPNHGQDQETQYF. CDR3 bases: TGTGCCAGCTCACCAAATCACGGACAGGACCAAGAGACCCAGTACTTC.

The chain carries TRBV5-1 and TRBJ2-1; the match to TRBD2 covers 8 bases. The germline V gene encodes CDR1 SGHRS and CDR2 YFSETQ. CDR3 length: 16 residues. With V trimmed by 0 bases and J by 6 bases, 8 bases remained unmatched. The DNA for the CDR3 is TGCGCCAGCAGCTTGGTCTCGCTAGCGGGTGGCAATGAGCAGTTCTTC. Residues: CASSLVSLAGGNEQFF.

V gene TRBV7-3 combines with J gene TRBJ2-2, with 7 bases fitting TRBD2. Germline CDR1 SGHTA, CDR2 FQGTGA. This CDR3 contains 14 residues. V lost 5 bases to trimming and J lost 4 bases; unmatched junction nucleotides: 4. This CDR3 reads CASSATSVTGELFF. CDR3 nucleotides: TGTGCCAGCAGCGCAACTAGCGTCACCGGGGAGCTGTTTTTT. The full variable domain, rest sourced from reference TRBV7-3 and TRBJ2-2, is GAGVSQTPSNKVTEKGKYVELRCDPISGHTALYWYRQSLGQGPEFLIYFQGTGAADDSGLPNDRFFAVRPEGSVSTLKIQRTERGDSAVYLCASSATSVTGELFFGEGSRLTVL.

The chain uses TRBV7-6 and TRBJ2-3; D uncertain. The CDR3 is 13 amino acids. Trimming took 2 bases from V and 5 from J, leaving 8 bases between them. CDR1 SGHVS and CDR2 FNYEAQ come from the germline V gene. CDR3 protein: CASSLTPEDTQYF. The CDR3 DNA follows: TGTGCCAGCAGCTTAACCCCAGAAGATACGCAGTATTTT.

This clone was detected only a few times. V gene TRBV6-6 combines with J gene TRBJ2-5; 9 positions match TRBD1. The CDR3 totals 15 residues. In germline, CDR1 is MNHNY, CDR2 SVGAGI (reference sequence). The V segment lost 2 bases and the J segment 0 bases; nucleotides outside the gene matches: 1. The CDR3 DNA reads TGTGCCAGCAGTTACAGGGACAGGGACCAAGAGACCCAGTACTTC. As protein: CASSYRDRDQETQYF.

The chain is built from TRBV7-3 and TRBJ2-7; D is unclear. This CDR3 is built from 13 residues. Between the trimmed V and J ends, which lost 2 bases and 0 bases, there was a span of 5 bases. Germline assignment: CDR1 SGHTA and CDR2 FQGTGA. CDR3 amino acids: CASSLASSYEQYF. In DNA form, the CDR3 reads TGTGCCAGCAGCTTAGCGAGCTCCTACGAGCAGTACTTC.

CDR3 nucleotide sequence: TGCGCCAGCAGCTCAGGACAGGGGGCGTTTCCTGAGCAGTTCTTC. Residues: CASSSGQGAFPEQFF. The chain is built from TRBV5-1 and TRBJ2-1, with 11 bases aligning to TRBD1. J lost 9 bases, V lost 3 bases, and 8 bases had no gene match. Germline loops: CDR1 SGHRS, CDR2 YFSETQ. CDR3 length: 15 amino acids.

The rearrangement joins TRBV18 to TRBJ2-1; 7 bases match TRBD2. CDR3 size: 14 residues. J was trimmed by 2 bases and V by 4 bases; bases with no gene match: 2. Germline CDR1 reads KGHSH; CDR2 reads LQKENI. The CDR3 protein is CASSRSGTYNEQFF. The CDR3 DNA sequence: TGTGCCAGCTCACGAAGCGGGACCTACAATGAGCAGTTCTTC. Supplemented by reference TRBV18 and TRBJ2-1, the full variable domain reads NAGVMQNPRHLVRRRGQEARLRCSPMKGHSHVYWYRQLPEEGLKFMVYLQKENIIDESGMPKERFSAEFPKEGPSILRIQQVVRGDSAAYFCASSRSGTYNEQFFGPGTRLTVL.

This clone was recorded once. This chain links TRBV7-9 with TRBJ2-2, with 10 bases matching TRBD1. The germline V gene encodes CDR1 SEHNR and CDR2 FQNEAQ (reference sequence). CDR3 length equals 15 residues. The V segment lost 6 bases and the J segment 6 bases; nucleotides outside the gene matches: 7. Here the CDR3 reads CASRDGGQGAGELFF. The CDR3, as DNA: TGTGCCAGCAGAGATGGAGGACAGGGGGCCGGGGAGCTGTTTTTT.

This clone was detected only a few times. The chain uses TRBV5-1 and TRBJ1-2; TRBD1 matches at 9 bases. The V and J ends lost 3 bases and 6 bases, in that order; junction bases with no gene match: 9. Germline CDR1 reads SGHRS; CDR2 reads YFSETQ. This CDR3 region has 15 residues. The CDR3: CASSSPGQGKNGYTF. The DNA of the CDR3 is TGCGCCAGCAGCTCGCCGGGACAGGGAAAAAATGGCTACACCTTC.

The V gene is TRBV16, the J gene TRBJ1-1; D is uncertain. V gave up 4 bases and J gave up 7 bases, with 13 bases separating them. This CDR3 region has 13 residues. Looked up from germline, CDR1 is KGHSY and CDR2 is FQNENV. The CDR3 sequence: CASSPSGPSEAFF. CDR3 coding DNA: TGTGCCAGCAGCCCGAGTGGGCCAAGTGAAGCTTTCTTT.

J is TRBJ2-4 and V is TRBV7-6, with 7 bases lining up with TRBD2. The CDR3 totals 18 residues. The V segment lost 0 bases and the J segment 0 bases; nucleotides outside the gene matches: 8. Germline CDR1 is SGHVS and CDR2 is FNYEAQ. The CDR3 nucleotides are TGTGCCAGCAGCTTAGCGGTTGGGAGGGCTCTAGCCAAAAACATTCAGTACTTC. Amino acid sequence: CASSLAVGRALAKNIQYF.

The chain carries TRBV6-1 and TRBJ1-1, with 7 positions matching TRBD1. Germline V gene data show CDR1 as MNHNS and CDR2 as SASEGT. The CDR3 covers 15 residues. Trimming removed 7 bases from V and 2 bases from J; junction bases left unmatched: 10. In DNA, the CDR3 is TGTGCCAGCAAGGGCGGTGGGACAGAAAACACTGAAGCTTTCTTT. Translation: CASKGGGTENTEAFF.

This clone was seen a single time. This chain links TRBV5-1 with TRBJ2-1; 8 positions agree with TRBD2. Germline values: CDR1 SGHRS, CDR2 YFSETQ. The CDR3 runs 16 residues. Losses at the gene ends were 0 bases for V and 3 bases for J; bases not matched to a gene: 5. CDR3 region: CASSLAFSGDYNEQFF. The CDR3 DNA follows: TGCGCCAGCAGCTTGGCCTTTAGCGGGGACTACAATGAGCAGTTCTTC.

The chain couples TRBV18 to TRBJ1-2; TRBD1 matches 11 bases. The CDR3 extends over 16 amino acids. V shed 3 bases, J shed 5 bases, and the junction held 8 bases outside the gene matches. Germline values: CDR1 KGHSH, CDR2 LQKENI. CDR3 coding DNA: TGTGCCAGCTCACCGATCCGGGACAGGGGGACGTATGGCTACACCTTC. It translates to CASSPIRDRGTYGYTF.

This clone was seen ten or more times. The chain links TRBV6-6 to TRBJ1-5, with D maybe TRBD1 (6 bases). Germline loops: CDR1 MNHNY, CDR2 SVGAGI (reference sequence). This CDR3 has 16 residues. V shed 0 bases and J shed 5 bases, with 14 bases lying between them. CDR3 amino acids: CASSYSMASGDQPQHF. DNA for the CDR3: TGTGCCAGCAGTTACTCGATGGCGTCAGGGGATCAGCCCCAGCATTTT.

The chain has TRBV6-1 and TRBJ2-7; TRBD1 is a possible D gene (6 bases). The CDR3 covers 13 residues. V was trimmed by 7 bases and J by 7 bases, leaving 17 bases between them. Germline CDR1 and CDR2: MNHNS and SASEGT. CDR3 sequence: CASKDRPSGEQYF. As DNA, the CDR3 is TGTGCCAGCAAGGACAGACCGTCGGGGGAGCAGTACTTC.

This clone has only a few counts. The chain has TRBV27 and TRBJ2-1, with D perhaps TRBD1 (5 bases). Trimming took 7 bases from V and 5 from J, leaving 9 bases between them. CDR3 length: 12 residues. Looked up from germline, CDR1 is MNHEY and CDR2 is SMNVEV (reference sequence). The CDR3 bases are TGTGCCAGCATGACAGAAGACAATGAGCAGTTCTTC. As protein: CASMTEDNEQFF.

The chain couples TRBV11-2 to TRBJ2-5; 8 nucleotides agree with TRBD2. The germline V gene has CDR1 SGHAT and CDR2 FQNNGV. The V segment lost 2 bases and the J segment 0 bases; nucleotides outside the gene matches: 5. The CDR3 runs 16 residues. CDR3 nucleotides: TGTGCCAGCAGCTTAATACGGGGGGGGTACCAAGAGACCCAGTACTTC. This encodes CASSLIRGGYQETQYF.

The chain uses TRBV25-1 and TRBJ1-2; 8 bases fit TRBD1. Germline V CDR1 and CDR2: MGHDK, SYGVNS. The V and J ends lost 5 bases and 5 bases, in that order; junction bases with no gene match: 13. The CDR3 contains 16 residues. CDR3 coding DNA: TGTGCCAGCAGTCTAGGTGCGACAGGGGCTGGGTATGGCTACACCTTC. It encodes CASSLGATGAGYGYTF.

CDR3 in amino acids: CACFQGVAEAFF. CDR3 nucleotide sequence: TGTGCCTGTTTTCAAGGGGTGGCTGAAGCTTTCTTT. This chain uses TRBV30 with TRBJ1-1; TRBD1 might be the D (5 bases). V lost 6 bases, J lost 6 bases, and 14 bases lay in between. The CDR3 has 12 residues. Looked up from germline, CDR1 is GTSNPN and CDR2 is SVGIG (reference sequence).

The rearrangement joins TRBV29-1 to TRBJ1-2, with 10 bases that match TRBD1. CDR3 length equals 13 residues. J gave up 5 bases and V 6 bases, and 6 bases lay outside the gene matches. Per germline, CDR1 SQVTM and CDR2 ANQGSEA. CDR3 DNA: TGCAGCGTCCGACAGGGGGCGGGATATGGCTACACCTTC. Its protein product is CSVRQGAGYGYTF.

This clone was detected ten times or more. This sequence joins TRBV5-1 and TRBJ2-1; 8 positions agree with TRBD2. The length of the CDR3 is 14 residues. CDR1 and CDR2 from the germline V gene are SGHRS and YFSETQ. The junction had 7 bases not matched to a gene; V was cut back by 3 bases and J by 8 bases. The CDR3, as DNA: TGCGCCAGCAGCTACAGCGGGAGAAGTTATGAGCAGTTCTTC. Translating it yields CASSYSGRSYEQFF.